The T cell receptor (beta chain) under discussion was sequenced for a study of cytomegalovirus exposure and HLA in healthy donors. On the study more broadly: Genetic ancestry analysis placed around four fifths of the approximately 400 donors that were genotyped in the Caucasian-associated cluster.

Study-wide results and caveats: Investigators reported 150 to 200 TCR beta chains as tied to cytomegalovirus.

For this clone: The antigen is undetermined.

PCR primers comprised 60 Vbeta and 13 Jbeta primers. As originally analysed: Later reanalysis found roughly 80 million unique TCR beta chains, 10 million to 12 million of them shared. Clones were sequenced by immunoSEQ multiplex PCR, and TCRdb holds only the in-frame ones, with some missing. V, J and clone size derive from that table, while D and trimming were established from the DNA sequence. The sample lists about 240,000 clones; over 80% were seen once. The source is a woman in her forties in good health and CMV-seropositive. Sample: PBMCs.

CDR3 nucleotides: TGTGCCAGCAGTCTGGGCGGGGGGGTCTACGAGCAGTACTTC. This encodes CASSLGGGVYEQYF. The chain links TRBV9 to TRBJ2-7, with 9 bases that match TRBD2. The CDR3 length is 14 residues. The V gene's germline CDR1 is SGDLS and CDR2 YYNGEE. The trim removed 5 bases at V and 3 bases at J, leaving 6 bases unmatched.